A single sample gave rise to the 5 T cell receptor beta chains below, sequenced in a study of blood T cell repertoires in COVID-19 (dated by TCRdb to 2018 to 2021). Libraries were prepared through the immunoSEQ multiplex PCR assay. The immuneACCESS repertoire file appears here via TCRdb, limited to in-frame rearrangements. These files lack a portion of the clones; in checked studies, under half of the deficit traces to unresolved V genes, and the cause of the others is not known. This sample holds 230,000 or so clones; 86% were observed only once. Over 3% of the sample comes from the top ten. Sequencing used PBMCs or T cells enriched from blood (not recorded which). The receptor source for this set is a woman in her 40s with acute COVID-19.

The chain couples TRBV19 to TRBJ1-1, with a possible D match to TRBD1 (6 bases). This CDR3 spans 15 amino acids. V was shortened by 5 bases and J by 1 base, with 14 bases between the two germline ends. The germline CDR1 and CDR2 sequences are LNHDA and SQIVND (reference sequence). CDR3 in DNA: TGTGCCAGTAGTCCAACCGGACAGAAGAACACTGAAGCTTTCTTT. It encodes CASSPTGQKNTEAFF.

This clone was detected only once. The rearrangement uses TRBV5-1 and TRBJ1-1; a weak D match, TRBD1 (5 bases). Trimming removed 1 base from V and 0 bases from J, with 10 bases in between. The length of the CDR3 is 15 residues. Germline CDR1 is SGHRS and CDR2 is YFSETQ. The CDR3 nucleotides read TGCGCCAGCAGCTTGTGGGGGACTATGAACACTGAAGCTTTCTTT. It yields the protein CASSLWGTMNTEAFF.

The V call is TRBV19, the J call TRBJ1-1; D unresolved. Germline V gene sequence: CDR1 LNHDA, CDR2 SQIVND (reference sequence). The germline V and J ends were trimmed by 6 bases and 5 bases, with 16 bases remaining between them. The CDR3 is 14 amino acids. The CDR3 reads CASSPSQAGTEAFF. In DNA, the CDR3 is TGTGCCAGTAGCCCCAGCCAGGCTGGAACTGAAGCTTTCTTT.

For this clone: This sample also contains other DNA sequences that code for the same CDR3. V and J are TRBV7-9 and TRBJ2-7, with no clear D. Per germline, CDR1 SEHNR and CDR2 FQNEAQ (reference sequence). Trimming took off 5 bases at V and 3 bases at J, with 5 bases between the two ends. CDR3 length equals 11 residues. CDR3 DNA sequence: TGTGCCAGCAGCCTAAACTACGAGCAGTACTTC. Encoded protein: CASSLNYEQYF.

This rearrangement joins TRBV7-9 to TRBJ1-5, with unresolved D. The CDR3 length is 18 residues. Germline V lookup: CDR1 SEHNR, CDR2 FQNEAQ (reference sequence). The V and J ends lost 5 bases and 0 bases respectively, with 20 bases between them. The CDR3 coding sequence is TGTGCCAGCAGCGCCACAATGCCGGGATCTAATAGCAATCAGCCCCAGCATTTT. As protein: CASSATMPGSNSNQPQHF.